The 15 T cell receptor beta chains presented below share a single source sample, sequenced in a study of cytomegalovirus exposure and HLA in healthy donors. The PCR made use of 60 Vbeta and 13 Jbeta primers. TCRdb's table, derived via immunoSEQ multiplex PCR, lists solely in-frame clones and lacks some. The data hold roughly 140,000 clones, with roughly a tenth observed a single time. The material sequenced was PBMCs. These receptors were obtained from a male donor in good health and CMV-seronegative.

This chain connects TRBV6-4 to TRBJ2-1; 9 bases are shared with TRBD2. V shed 6 bases and J 5 bases; nucleotides not matched to a gene: 8. Germline-derived CDR1 and CDR2 are MRHNA and SNTAGT. The CDR3 has 15 amino acids. The DNA of the CDR3 is TGTGCCAGCAGGATCGCGGGACTAGCTCACAATGAGCAGTTCTTC. Protein product: CASRIAGLAHNEQFF.

The gene calls are TRBV7-9 and TRBJ1-1; D gene unclear. V was clipped by 2 bases and J by 1 base, with 5 bases between them. Germline V gene data show CDR1 as SEHNR and CDR2 as FQNEAQ (reference sequence). The CDR3 has 13 amino acids. The CDR3 coding sequence is TGTGCCAGCAGCTTATCCCAGAACACTGAAGCTTTCTTT. Translated: CASSLSQNTEAFF.

This clone was counted a few times. V usage is TRBV4-1 and J usage is TRBJ2-3; TRBD2 agrees at 7 bases. Germline V gene sequence: CDR1 MGHRA, CDR2 YSYEKL. Trimming cost V 4 bases and J 0 bases; bases outside gene matches: 4. The CDR3 extends over 15 amino acids. The CDR3: CASSLPAGSTDTQYF. The DNA for the CDR3 is TGCGCCAGCAGCCTTCCAGCGGGGAGCACAGATACGCAGTATTTT.

This clone was counted between two and nine times. The J gene is TRBJ1-5, the V gene TRBV2, with a tentative D call TRBD1 (5 bases). The germline V gene encodes CDR1 SNHLY and CDR2 FYNNEI. V lost 5 bases, J lost 2 bases, and 13 bases lay in between. The CDR3 has 15 residues. This chain's CDR3 is CASSLTGLGNQPQHF. Written as DNA, the CDR3 is TGTGCCAGCAGTCTAACAGGTTTAGGCAATCAGCCCCAGCATTTT.

This chain links TRBV6-5 with TRBJ2-2, with 8 bases aligning to TRBD1. Looked up from germline, CDR1 is MNHEY and CDR2 is SVGAGI. V was clipped by 4 bases and J by 7 bases; unmatched bases: 8. CDR3 length: 15 residues. CDR3 sequence reads: CASSFLRTGIGELFF. CDR3 bases: TGTGCCAGCAGTTTTCTTAGGACAGGGATCGGGGAGCTGTTTTTT.

The rearrangement links TRBV4-1 to TRBJ2-2; 8 nucleotides match TRBD2. The V and J ends lost 1 base and 1 base, in that order; junction bases with no gene match: 2. Germline-derived CDR1 and CDR2 are MGHRA and YSYEKL. The CDR3 has 16 amino acids. The CDR3 region is CASSQGLAGNTGELFF. In DNA, the CDR3 is TGCGCCAGCAGCCAAGGGCTAGCGGGGAACACCGGGGAGCTGTTTTTT.

This clone was detected only a few times. The chain combines TRBV7-9 with TRBJ2-3; D possibly corresponds to TRBD1 (6 bases). The CDR3 runs 14 residues. CDR1 is SEHNR, CDR2 FQNEAQ, per germline (reference sequence). Trimming left V 2 bases short and J 1 base short, with 7 bases between. This chain's CDR3 is CASSLYRGTDTQYF. Written as DNA, the CDR3 is TGTGCCAGCAGCTTATACAGGGGCACAGATACGCAGTATTTT.

This clone was recorded at least ten times. The genes are TRBV5-1 and TRBJ2-5; the match to TRBD1 covers 12 bases. The V and J ends lost 0 bases and 4 bases, in that order; junction bases with no gene match: 4. Looked up from germline, CDR1 is SGHRS and CDR2 is YFSETQ. There are 16 residues in the CDR3. The CDR3 sequence is CASSLAGTGGVETQYF. The CDR3 DNA sequence: TGCGCCAGCAGCTTGGCCGGGACAGGGGGCGTAGAGACCCAGTACTTC.

This clone was counted a few times. The chain links TRBV9 to TRBJ2-5; D is perhaps TRBD2 (7 bases). V was clipped by 4 bases and J by 1 base, with 23 bases between them. Germline loops: CDR1 SGDLS, CDR2 YYNGEE. The CDR3 totals 18 residues. The CDR3 here is CASSPRGGGRGLQETQYF. The CDR3 DNA reads as TGTGCCAGCAGCCCGAGAGGGGGGGGCAGGGGACTCCAAGAGACCCAGTACTTC.

This clone was observed a handful of times. The J gene is TRBJ2-1, the V gene TRBV5-6; TRBD2 agrees at 7 bases. The J segment lost 15 bases and the V segment lost 0 bases, leaving 9 bases of the junction unmatched. Germline CDR1 SGHDT, CDR2 YYEEEE. This CDR3 contains 13 residues. DNA for the CDR3: TGTGCCAGCAGCTTGGCCAAGGCGGGAGTTTTGTTCTTC. Amino acids: CASSLAKAGVLFF.

The rearrangement joins TRBV19 to TRBJ1-5; maybe TRBD1 (6 bases). The CDR3 runs 15 residues. The germline CDR1 and CDR2 sequences are LNHDA and SQIVND (reference sequence). Trimming took 4 bases from V and 6 from J, leaving 16 bases between them. The CDR3 DNA sequence: TGTGCCAGTAGTAAACCAGGGGAAGTTAGTCAGCCCCAGCATTTT. Its protein is CASSKPGEVSQPQHF. The full variable domain, in which reference TRBV19 and TRBJ1-5 provide the parts outside the CDR3, is DGGITQSPKYLFRKEGQNVTLSCEQNLNHDAMYWYRQDPGQGLRLIYYSQIVNDFQKGDIAEGYSVSREKKESFPLTVTSAQKNPTAFYLCASSKPGEVSQPQHFGDGTRLSIL.

The rearrangement links TRBV28 to TRBJ1-4; D might be TRBD1 (6 bases). This CDR3 comprises 17 residues. Trimming took 11 bases from V and 5 from J, leaving 27 bases between them. Germline CDR1 and CDR2: MDHEN and SYDVKM. The CDR3 reads CAAVSGGAGPVNEKLFF. CDR3 nucleotide sequence: TGTGCCGCCGTTAGTGGGGGCGCGGGTCCCGTGAATGAAAAACTGTTTTTT.

The table lists this clone with a few counts. The chain has TRBV28 and TRBJ1-3; TRBD1 might be the D (5 bases). The CDR3 spans 15 residues. Per germline, CDR1 MDHEN and CDR2 SYDVKM. The V end lost 3 bases, the J end lost 0 bases, and 9 bases lay between the germline ends. The CDR3 reads CASSFDSLSGNTIYF. The CDR3 region has the DNA TGTGCCAGCAGTTTCGACAGCCTCTCTGGAAACACCATATATTTT.

The chain recombines TRBV20-1 with TRBJ1-1; no clear D gene. There are 11 residues in the CDR3. Germline V CDR1 and CDR2: DFQATT, SNEGSKA (reference sequence). The CDR3 here is CRARVNTEAFF. CDR3 nucleotides: TGCAGGGCCCGGGTGAACACTGAAGCTTTCTTT.

V usage is TRBV2 and J usage is TRBJ1-2; D gene ambiguous. In germline, CDR1 is SNHLY, CDR2 FYNNEI. Trimming took off 5 bases at V and 7 bases at J, with 8 bases between the two ends. The CDR3 extends over 11 amino acids. Here the CDR3 DNA reads TGTGCCAGCAGTTATTTCTCTGGCTACACCTTC. Its translation: CASSYFSGYTF.